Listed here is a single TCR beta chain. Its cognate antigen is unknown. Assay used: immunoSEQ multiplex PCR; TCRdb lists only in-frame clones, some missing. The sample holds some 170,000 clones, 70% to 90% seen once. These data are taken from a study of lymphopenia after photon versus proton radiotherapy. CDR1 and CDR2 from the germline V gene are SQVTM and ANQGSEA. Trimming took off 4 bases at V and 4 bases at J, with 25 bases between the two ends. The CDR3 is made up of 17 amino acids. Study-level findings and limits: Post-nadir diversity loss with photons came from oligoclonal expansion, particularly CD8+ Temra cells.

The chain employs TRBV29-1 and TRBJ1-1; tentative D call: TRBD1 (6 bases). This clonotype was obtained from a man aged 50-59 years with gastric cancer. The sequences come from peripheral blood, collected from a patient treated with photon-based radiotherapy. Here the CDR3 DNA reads TGCAGCGTTGGGGTCTTTGATTCGAGGGACAAAGTCACTGAAGCTTTCTTT. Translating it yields CSVGVFDSRDKVTEAFF.